This TCR beta chain was recovered during a study of T cells after yellow fever vaccination (dated by TCRdb to between 2018 and 2020). Turning to the overall study: The SMART-Seq v4 Ultra Low Input RNA kit was used to prepare libraries from fractions with low cell numbers. Blood was collected at multiple timepoints before and after primary and secondary immunization, and bulk PBMC replicates and cell subsets were isolated. Two healthy male donors made up the cohort, one aged 18 to 30 years and the other aged 30 to 39 years. Bulk TCR alpha and beta repertoires were sequenced longitudinally to track T-cell clones before and after primary and booster YFV17D yellow fever vaccination.

This clonotype has only a few counts. This receptor's antigen is unknown. No clone much larger than this one lies a single base away; base qualities are absent. Sequencing used an Illumina NovaSeq 6000. TCR cDNA was synthesized by 5'RACE template switching, which introduced a universal primer site and unique molecular identifiers. Priming for cDNA synthesis came from both the TCR alpha and TCR beta constant segments. Library amplification involved two PCR steps, and the second step added sample barcodes and sequencing adapters. Sequencing of libraries was done on Illumina HiSeq 2500 (2x100 bp) or NovaSeq (2x150 bp). The published analysis was carried out like this. Reads were demultiplexed and collapsed into UMI consensus sequences with MIGEC, and V(D)J alignment was performed with MiXCR. Vaccine-responding clonotypes were identified with edgeR using replicate PBMC samples, with FDR below 0.01 and a log2 fold change above 5 up to day 15 being required. Each bulk clonotype was labeled CD4 or CD8 based on which sequenced repertoire, CD4 or CD8, contained the clonotype at higher abundance. TCRdb applied fastp at Q25 and MiXCR to the public reads, then kept only in-frame beta chains. CDR3 protein duplicates are merged, each entry listing the most common genes and DNA. The V and J calls shown here were made by TCRdb, not taken from the authors' results. A total of 150,000 to 200,000 distinct CDR3 sequences appear in this sample, 9.3% of them only once. The leading ten clones occupy roughly a third of the sample.

Here is what the overall study found, with its caveats: After the booster, most clones that had expanded after primary vaccination were detected again (nearly 97% of CD4 and 88% of CD8), suggesting broad maintenance of memory. The secondary T-cell response was found to be weaker but faster than the primary response, with a peak reached on day 5 rather than on day 15. A small fraction of clonotypes appeared in both the CD4 and CD8 compartments, likely as a result of convergent recombination. Because only a couple of donors were included in the study, the extent to which the findings can be generalized is limited. FACS-sorted repertoires could contain abundant contaminating clonotypes from the bulk population, so computational filtering was required.

The treatment or condition label here, explained by the study, means: live attenuated yellow fever vaccine strain. PBMCs were isolated from peripheral blood using a standard Ficoll-Paque protocol. Dynabeads CD4 and CD8 positive selection kits were used to isolate CD4 and CD8 T-cell fractions. TriZol was used to extract RNA from bulk PBMCs, from CD4 and CD8 fractions, and from dextramer-positive and dextramer-negative fractions. The receptor's source is a man younger than 30 who received the YFV17D yellow fever vaccine. The sequencing here drew on CD8+ T cells sorted from PBMCs, taken 45 days after the yellow fever booster vaccination.

At the DNA level, the sequence is TGCGCCAGCAGCCAAGGAGGCGGGAAACTGTTTTTT. Its protein reads: CASSQGGGKLFF. The V and J genes are TRBV4-1 and TRBJ1-4; the D gene lacks a confident call. The V end loses 1 base and the J end loses 11 bases, and a stretch of 8 bases separates them. The CDR3 measures 12 amino acids from cysteine to phenylalanine. Here the CDR3 DNA is all that survives: 36 bases in frame from base 1. Via the germline V gene, CDR1 is MGHRA and CDR2 YSYEKL.